This passage covers 24 T cell receptor beta chains from one sample sequenced in a study of blood T cells in healthy people across ages (dated by TCRdb to between 2014 and 2017). Library creation used 5' RACE. Sequencing instrument: Illumina HiSeq 2500. A second roughly 6 to 11 cycle PCR used a sample-barcoded 5' primer and a J-beta primer mix. TCRdb passed the public sequencing reads through fastp at Q25 and MiXCR, retaining productive beta sequences. Each entry is one CDR3 protein sequence, shown with its most common DNA and genes. Counted in this sample were about 760,000 distinct CDR3 sequences; roughly three fifths of them appeared once. The ten biggest clones cover roughly 24% of the sample. Sequenced: blood. Receptors were obtained from a man between 40 and 49 years old in good health.

This chain links TRBV5-1 with TRBJ2-4, with D tentatively TRBD1 (6 bases). This CDR3 contains 16 residues. The V gene lost 0 bases and the J gene lost 14 bases, with 24 bases spanning the gap. CDR1 and CDR2 (germline): SGHRS, YFSETQ. The CDR3 nucleotides are TGCGCCAGCAGCTTGGGTTTGGGGGCAGGGGACATCCTAAAGTACTTC. This encodes CASSLGLGAGDILKYF.

This chain connects TRBV28 to TRBJ2-5, with a tentative D call TRBD2 (5 bases). This CDR3 region has 14 residues. From germline, CDR1 is MDHEN and CDR2 SYDVKM. The germline V and J ends were trimmed by 5 bases and 1 base, with 11 bases remaining between them. CDR3 loop: CASSKPGTQETQYF. CDR3 nucleotides: TGTGCCAGCAGTAAACCGGGAACCCAAGAGACCCAGTACTTC.

The chain recombines TRBV5-4 with TRBJ2-3; 8 bases fit TRBD2. The CDR3 is 14 amino acids. Germline assignment: CDR1 SGHNT and CDR2 YYREEE (reference sequence). The J segment lost 5 bases and the V segment lost 1 base, leaving 3 bases of the junction unmatched. CDR3 amino acids: CASSLREGIDTQYF. As DNA, the CDR3 is TGTGCCAGCAGCTTGCGGGAGGGAATAGATACGCAGTATTTT.

There are a few counts of this clonotype. The CDR3 coding sequence is TGTGCCAGCAGGGCCTCGACAGGGACTGGGGCCAACGTCCTGACTTTC. As protein: CASRASTGTGANVLTF. The V and J genes are TRBV6-2 or TRBV6-3 and TRBJ2-6; 7 bases are shared with TRBD1. V dropped 6 bases and J dropped 2; count of bases not matched to a gene: 7. In germline, CDR1 is MNHEY, CDR2 SVGEGT. This CDR3 has 16 amino acids.

The rearrangement links TRBV29-1 to TRBJ1-1; D uncertain. V was cut by 2 bases and J by 2 bases, with 9 bases left in between. Per the germline V gene, CDR1 is SQVTM and CDR2 is ANQGSEA. This CDR3 is 13 amino acids long. The CDR3 DNA follows: TGCAGCGTTGAATTTGCCCCTAACACTGAAGCTTTCTTT. This translates into CSVEFAPNTEAFF.

The genes are TRBV5-6 and TRBJ2-1; 8 nucleotides match TRBD1. Germline V gene sequence: CDR1 SGHDT, CDR2 YYEEEE. This CDR3 has 16 residues. The ends lost 4 bases at V and 2 bases at J; junction bases unmatched: 8. CDR3 in DNA: TGTGCCAGCAGCGAAAACATGGGACAGGCCTACAATGAGCAGTTCTTC. Protein product: CASSENMGQAYNEQFF.

This clonotype was observed a handful of times. V usage is TRBV12-3 or TRBV12-4 and J usage is TRBJ2-1; 10 nucleotides match TRBD2. With V trimmed by 6 bases and J by 5 bases, 10 bases remained unmatched. There are 16 residues in the CDR3. The CDR3 here is CASRPTGTSANNEQFF. The CDR3 DNA follows: TGTGCCAGCAGACCAACCGGGACTAGCGCCAACAATGAGCAGTTCTTC.

V is TRBV6-5 and J is TRBJ1-5; D is possibly TRBD1 (5 bases). From germline, CDR1 is MNHEY and CDR2 SVGAGI. V was clipped by 0 bases and J by 8 bases, with 11 bases between them. There are 14 residues in the CDR3. Here the CDR3 reads CASSYSQGREPQHF. The CDR3, as DNA: TGTGCCAGCAGTTACTCGCAGGGTCGGGAGCCCCAGCATTTT.

The V gene is TRBV29-1, the J gene TRBJ1-2; tentatively, D is TRBD1 (5 bases). The CDR3 has 14 residues. Germline CDR1 SQVTM, CDR2 ANQGSEA. The V gene lost 0 bases and the J gene lost 2 bases, with 10 bases spanning the gap. In nucleotides, the CDR3 is TGCAGCGTTGAAGAAATGACAGTCAACTATGGCTACACCTTC. It encodes CSVEEMTVNYGYTF.

The rearrangement links TRBV6-6 to TRBJ1-5; D is undetermined. V gave up 0 bases and J gave up 7 bases, with 7 bases separating them. CDR1 is MNHNY and CDR2 is SVGAGI in the germline V gene (reference sequence). CDR3 length equals 13 residues. CDR3 nucleotides: TGTGCCAGCAGTTACTCGAAAGTCCAGCCCCAGCATTTT. Translation: CASSYSKVQPQHF.

The CDR3 region has the DNA TGTGCCAGCAGTTCCGGGACAGGGTCATATCAGCCCCAGCATTTT. The encoded protein is CASSSGTGSYQPQHF. The gene calls are TRBV6-5 and TRBJ1-5; 9 bases are shared with TRBD1. CDR3 length: 15 residues. Losses at the gene ends were 4 bases for V and 5 bases for J; bases not matched to a gene: 6. Germline V lookup: CDR1 MNHEY, CDR2 SVGAGI.

This clonotype has a handful of counts. The chain joins TRBV27 to TRBJ2-7; D is ambiguous. Trimming took 6 bases from V and 0 from J, leaving 15 bases between them. From germline, CDR1 is MNHEY and CDR2 SMNVEV (reference sequence). This CDR3 contains 15 residues. The CDR3 coding sequence is TGTGCCAGCAGCGAACTTAGGACCAGCTCCTACGAGCAGTACTTC. Translation: CASSELRTSSYEQYF.

This clonotype showed up just once. CDR3: CAISAQQGSGSYEQYF. In DNA form, the CDR3 reads TGTGCCATCAGTGCACAACAGGGGTCGGGCTCCTACGAGCAGTACTTC. V usage is TRBV10-3 and J usage is TRBJ2-7; 7 bases fit TRBD1. V lost 4 bases, J lost 0 bases, and 9 bases stayed unmatched. Germline assignment: CDR1 ENHRY and CDR2 SYGVKD. This CDR3 has 16 residues.

This sequence joins TRBV28 and TRBJ2-5; D remains ambiguous. CDR1 MDHEN and CDR2 SYDVKM come from the germline V gene. This CDR3 spans 12 amino acids. V gave up 6 bases and J gave up 3 bases, with 8 bases separating them. The CDR3 sequence: CASRLLKETQYF. DNA of the CDR3: TGTGCCAGCAGGTTGCTGAAAGAGACCCAGTACTTC.

V is TRBV29-1 and J is TRBJ2-5, with 7 bases matching TRBD2. This CDR3 is 12 amino acids long. The V gene end was trimmed by 6 bases and the J gene end by 11 bases; junction bases not matched to a gene: 12. In germline, CDR1 is SQVTM, CDR2 ANQGSEA. CDR3 sequence reads: CSVASGYNEQYF. The DNA of the CDR3 is TGCAGCGTCGCTAGCGGTTACAATGAGCAGTACTTC. The full variable domain, with the rest looked up from reference TRBV29-1 and TRBJ2-5, is SAVISQKPSRDICQRGTSLTIQCQVDSQVTMMFWYRQQPGQSLTLIATANQGSEATYESGFVIDKFPISRPNLTFSTLTVSNMSPEDSSIYLCSVASGYNEQYFGPGTRLLVL.

V and J are TRBV11-2 and TRBJ2-7; 9 bases agree with TRBD1. The V gene end was trimmed by 2 bases and the J gene end by 3 bases; junction bases not matched to a gene: 17. This CDR3 comprises 19 residues. Per the germline V gene, CDR1 is SGHAT and CDR2 is FQNNGV. The CDR3 nucleotides are TGTGCCAGCAGCTTAACACCATCCCCGGGACAGGGTTTTGACTACGAGCAGTACTTC. Translating it yields CASSLTPSPGQGFDYEQYF.

The V call is TRBV20-1, the J call TRBJ2-3, with a weak D call TRBD2 (7 bases). V lost 6 bases and J 3 bases, leaving 16 bases between the germline ends. This CDR3 comprises 14 residues. Germline lookup yields CDR1 DFQATT and CDR2 SNEGSKA (reference sequence). The CDR3 region is CSAAGGQGTDTQYF. The CDR3 nucleotides are TGCAGTGCCGCCGGGGGGCAAGGGACAGATACGCAGTATTTT.

V and J are TRBV15 and TRBJ1-1; D is possibly TRBD1 (6 bases). Trimming stripped 3 bases from V and 0 bases from J, with 17 bases between. The CDR3 is 17 amino acids. CDR1 and CDR2 (germline): LNHNV, YYDKDF (reference sequence). CDR3 nucleotide sequence: TGTGCCACCAGCAGCGGGTGGGGGGGCGTAATGAACACTGAAGCTTTCTTT. It is translated as CATSSGWGGVMNTEAFF.

This sequence joins TRBV6-5 and TRBJ2-3; 9 positions agree with TRBD2. CDR1 is MNHEY and CDR2 is SVGAGI in the germline V gene. The CDR3 loop spans 18 amino acids. J lost 5 bases, V lost 0 bases, and 12 bases had no gene match. CDR3 bases: TGTGCCAGCAGTTACTCCCGGCCTAGCGGGGCCTCAGTAGATACGCAGTATTTT. Encoded protein: CASSYSRPSGASVDTQYF.

This chain connects TRBV3-1 to TRBJ1-4; D not resolved. The CDR3 sequence is 12 residues long. V gave up 0 bases and J gave up 13 bases, with 9 bases separating them. Germline V lookup: CDR1 LGHDT, CDR2 YNNKEL (reference sequence). Here the CDR3 DNA reads TGTGCCAGCAGCCAAGATCAGCGAGGACTGTTTTTT. Amino acid sequence: CASSQDQRGLFF. The entire variable domain, with the rest obtained from reference TRBV3-1 and TRBJ1-4, is as follows: DTAVSQTPKYLVTQMGNDKSIKCEQNLGHDTMYWYKQDSKKFLKIMFSYNNKELIINETVPNRFSPKSPDKAHLNLHINSLELGDSAVYFCASSQDQRGLFFGSGTQLSVL.

This clonotype was counted a few times. The chain is built from TRBV10-3 and TRBJ2-6; tentatively, D is TRBD1 or TRBD2 (5 bases each). From germline, CDR1 is ENHRY and CDR2 SYGVKD. This CDR3 spans 16 amino acids. V gave up 2 bases and J gave up 2 bases, with 10 bases separating them. The CDR3 protein is CAISEPQGPGANVLTF. CDR3 coding DNA: TGTGCCATCAGTGAGCCTCAGGGACCTGGGGCCAACGTCCTGACTTTC.

A few counts support this clonotype. This sequence joins TRBV29-1 and TRBJ2-7; D is unclear. The CDR3 is made up of 13 amino acids. V was clipped by 1 base and J by 3 bases, with 10 bases between them. The germline V gene has CDR1 SQVTM and CDR2 ANQGSEA. CDR3 bases: TGCAGCGTTGAAGGGGGTACATTCTACGAGCAGTACTTC. Its translation: CSVEGGTFYEQYF.

J is TRBJ2-3 and V is TRBV20-1, with D perhaps TRBD1 or TRBD2 (5 bases each). This CDR3 has 15 amino acids. V shed 1 base and J shed 3 bases, with 14 bases lying between them. The germline CDR1 and CDR2 sequences are DFQATT and SNEGSKA (reference sequence). The CDR3 region has the DNA TGCAGTGCTAGAGGGGACGGCTACGAGACAGATACGCAGTATTTT. It codes for CSARGDGYETDTQYF.

CDR3 coding DNA: TGTGCCAGCAGGCAAGCGGATTTGGGACTGATCCCCCGCACAGATACGCAGTATTTT. Its protein product is CASRQADLGLIPRTDTQYF. The gene calls are TRBV7-9 and TRBJ2-3, with D possibly being TRBD2 (6 bases). This CDR3 contains 19 residues. Between the trimmed V and J ends, which lost 6 bases and 1 base, there was a span of 26 bases. In germline, CDR1 is SEHNR, CDR2 FQNEAQ (reference sequence). Complete variable domain (other parts from reference TRBV7-9 and TRBJ2-3): DTGVSQNPRHKITKRGQNVTFRCDPISEHNRLYWYRQTLGQGPEFLTYFQNEAQLEKSRLLSDRFSAERPKGSFSTLEIQRTEQGDSAMYLCASRQADLGLIPRTDTQYFGPGTRLTVL.